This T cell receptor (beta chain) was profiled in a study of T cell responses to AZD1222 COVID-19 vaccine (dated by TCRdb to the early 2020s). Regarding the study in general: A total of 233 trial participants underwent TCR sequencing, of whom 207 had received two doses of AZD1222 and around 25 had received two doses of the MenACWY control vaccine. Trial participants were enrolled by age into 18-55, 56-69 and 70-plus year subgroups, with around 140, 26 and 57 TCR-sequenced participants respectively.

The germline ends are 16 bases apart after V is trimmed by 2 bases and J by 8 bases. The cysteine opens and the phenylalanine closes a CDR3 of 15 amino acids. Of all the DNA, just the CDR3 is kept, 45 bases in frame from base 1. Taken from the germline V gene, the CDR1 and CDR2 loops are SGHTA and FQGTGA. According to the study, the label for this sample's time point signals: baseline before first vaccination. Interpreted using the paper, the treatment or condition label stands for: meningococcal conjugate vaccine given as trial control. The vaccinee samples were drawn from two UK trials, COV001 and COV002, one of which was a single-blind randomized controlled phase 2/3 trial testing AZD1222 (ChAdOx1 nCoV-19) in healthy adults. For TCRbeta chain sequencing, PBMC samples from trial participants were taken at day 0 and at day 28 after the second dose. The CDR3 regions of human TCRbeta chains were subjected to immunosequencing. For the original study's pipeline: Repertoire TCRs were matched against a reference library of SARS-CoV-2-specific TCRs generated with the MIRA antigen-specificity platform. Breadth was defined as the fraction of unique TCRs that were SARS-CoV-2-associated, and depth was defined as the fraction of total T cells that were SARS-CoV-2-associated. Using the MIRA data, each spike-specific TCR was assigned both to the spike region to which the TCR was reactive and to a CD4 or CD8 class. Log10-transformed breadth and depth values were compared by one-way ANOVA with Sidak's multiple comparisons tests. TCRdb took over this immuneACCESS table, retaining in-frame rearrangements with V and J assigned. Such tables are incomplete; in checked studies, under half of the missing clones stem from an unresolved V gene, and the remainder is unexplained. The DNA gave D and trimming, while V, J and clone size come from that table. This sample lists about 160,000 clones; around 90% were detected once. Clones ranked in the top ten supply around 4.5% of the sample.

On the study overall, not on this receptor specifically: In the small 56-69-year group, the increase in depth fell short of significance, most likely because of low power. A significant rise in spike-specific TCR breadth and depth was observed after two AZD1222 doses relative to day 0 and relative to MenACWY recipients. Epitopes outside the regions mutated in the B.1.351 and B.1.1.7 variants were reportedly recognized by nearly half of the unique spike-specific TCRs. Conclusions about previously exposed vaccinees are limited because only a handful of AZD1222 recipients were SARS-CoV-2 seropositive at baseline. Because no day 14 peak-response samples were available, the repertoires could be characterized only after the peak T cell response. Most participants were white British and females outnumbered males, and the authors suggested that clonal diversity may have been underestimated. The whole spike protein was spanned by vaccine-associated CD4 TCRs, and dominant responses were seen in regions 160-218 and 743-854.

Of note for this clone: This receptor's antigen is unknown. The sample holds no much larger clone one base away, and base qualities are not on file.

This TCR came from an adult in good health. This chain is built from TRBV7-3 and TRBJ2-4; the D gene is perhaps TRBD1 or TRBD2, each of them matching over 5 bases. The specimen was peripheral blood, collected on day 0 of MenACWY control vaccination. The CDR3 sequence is CASSLWGREEDIQYF. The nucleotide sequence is TGTGCCAGCAGCTTATGGGGACGTGAGGAGGACATTCAGTACTTC.